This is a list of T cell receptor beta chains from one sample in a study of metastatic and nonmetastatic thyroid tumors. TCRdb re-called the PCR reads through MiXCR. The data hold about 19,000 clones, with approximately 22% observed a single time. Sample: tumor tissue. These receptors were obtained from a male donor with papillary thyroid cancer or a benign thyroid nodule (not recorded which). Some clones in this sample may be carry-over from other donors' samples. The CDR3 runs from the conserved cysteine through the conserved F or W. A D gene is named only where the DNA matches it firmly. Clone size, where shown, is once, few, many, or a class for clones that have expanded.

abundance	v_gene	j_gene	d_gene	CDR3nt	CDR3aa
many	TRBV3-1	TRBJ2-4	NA	TGTGCCAGCAGCCAAGATGTGAGTTCGTCCAAAAACATTCAGTACTTC	CASSQDVSSSKNIQYF
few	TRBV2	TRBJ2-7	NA	TGTGCCAGCAGGCCGGGATTGAACTACGAGCAGTACTTC	CASRPGLNYEQYF
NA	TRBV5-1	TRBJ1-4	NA	TGCGCCAGGAGCGTAGGGGCAACTAATGAAAAACTGTTTTTT	CARSVGATNEKLFF
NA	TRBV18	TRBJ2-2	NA	TGTGCCAGCTCACCCGTCGGCGGATACACCGGGGAGCTGTTTTTT	CASSPVGGYTGELFF
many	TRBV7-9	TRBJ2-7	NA	TGTGCCAGCAGCTTAGCGGTGGGCGAGCAGTACTTC	CASSLAVGEQYF
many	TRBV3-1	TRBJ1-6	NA	TGTGCCAGCAGCCAGAGGGGCCGTGATTCACCCCTCCACTTT	CASSQRGRDSPLHF
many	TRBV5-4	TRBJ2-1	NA	TGTGCCAGCAGCTTGTCCAATGAGCAGTTCTTC	CASSLSNEQFF
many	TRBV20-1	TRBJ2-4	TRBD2	TGCAGTGCTCCGGAACTAGCGGGATCGGCCCCAAACATTCAGTACTTC	CSAPELAGSAPNIQYF
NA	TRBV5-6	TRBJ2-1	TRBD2	TGTGCCAGCAGCTTCTCCGGTCTAGCGGTTGAGCAGTTCTTC	CASSFSGLAVEQFF
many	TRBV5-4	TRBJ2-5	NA	TGTGCCAGCAGCCCGGGTGGGAAGCAAGAGACCCAGTACTTC	CASSPGGKQETQYF
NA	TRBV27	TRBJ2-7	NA	TGTGCCAGCAGCCCCGGGGCCGGGGCCTACGAGCAGTACTTC	CASSPGAGAYEQYF
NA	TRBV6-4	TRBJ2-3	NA	TGTGCCAGTAGTGACGGGGCCGGGTCCGCCACAGATACGCAGTATTTT	CASSDGAGSATDTQYF
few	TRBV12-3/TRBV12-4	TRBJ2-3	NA	TGTGCCAGCAGTTTCCCGTTGGGGGGAAGCACAGATACGCAGTATTTT	CASSFPLGGSTDTQYF
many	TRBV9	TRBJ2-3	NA	TGTGCCAGCAGCGCACTAGTACACACAGATACGCAGTATTTT	CASSALVHTDTQYF
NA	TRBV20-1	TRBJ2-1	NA	TGCAGTGCTTTCTACAATGAGCAGTTCTTC	CSAFYNEQFF
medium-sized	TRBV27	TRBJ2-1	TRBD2	TGTGCCAGCAGTTTAAAGGGCGGGAGGGCCCATCGGGAGCAGTTCTTC	CASSLKGGRAHREQFF
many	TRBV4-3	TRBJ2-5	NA	TGCGCCAGCAGCCAAGTTAGGGGGGAGACCCAGTACTTC	CASSQVRGETQYF
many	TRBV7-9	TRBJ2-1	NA	TGTGCCAGCAGCTTACCAAACGGAAGGGCAGGGGATAATGAGCAGTTCTTC	CASSLPNGRAGDNEQFF
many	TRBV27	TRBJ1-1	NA	TGTGCCAGCAGTTTTGGCAGGGCCACTGAAGCTTTCTTT	CASSFGRATEAFF
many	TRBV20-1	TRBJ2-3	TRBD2	TGCAGTGCTAGAGTCCCTAGCGGGGTCACAGATACGCAGTATTTT	CSARVPSGVTDTQYF
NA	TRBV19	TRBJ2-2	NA	TGTGCCAGTAGTAATGGGGAGGCCCCATCCGTGGAGCTGTTTTTT	CASSNGEAPSVELFF
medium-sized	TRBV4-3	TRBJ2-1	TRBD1	TGCGCCAGCAGCCAAGGGGACAGGGTGGTGAATGAGCAGTTCTTC	CASSQGDRVVNEQFF
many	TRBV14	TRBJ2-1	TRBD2	TGTGCCAGCAGCCCACTAGCGGGAGACCCCTACAATGAGCAGTTCTTC	CASSPLAGDPYNEQFF
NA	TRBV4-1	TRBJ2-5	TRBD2	TGCGCCAGCAGCCAGGCTAGCGGGGGGGCGGAGACCCAGTACTTC	CASSQASGGAETQYF
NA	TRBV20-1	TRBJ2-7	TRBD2	TGCAGTGCTAGCCCGGCGGGAGCGGACGAGCAGTACTTC	CSASPAGADEQYF